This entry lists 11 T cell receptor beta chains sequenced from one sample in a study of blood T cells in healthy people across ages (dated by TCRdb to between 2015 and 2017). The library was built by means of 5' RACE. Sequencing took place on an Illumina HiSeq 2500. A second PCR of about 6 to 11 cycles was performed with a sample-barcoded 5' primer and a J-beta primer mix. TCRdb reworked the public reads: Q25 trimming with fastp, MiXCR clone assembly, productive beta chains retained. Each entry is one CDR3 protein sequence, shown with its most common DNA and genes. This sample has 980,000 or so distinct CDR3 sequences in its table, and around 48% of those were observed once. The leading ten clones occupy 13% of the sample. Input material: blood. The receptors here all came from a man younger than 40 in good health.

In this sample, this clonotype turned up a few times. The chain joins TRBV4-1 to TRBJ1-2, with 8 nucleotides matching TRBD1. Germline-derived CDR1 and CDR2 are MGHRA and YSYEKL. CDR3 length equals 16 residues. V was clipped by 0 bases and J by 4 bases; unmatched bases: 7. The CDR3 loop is CASSQDHTGGSYGYTF. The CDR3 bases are TGCGCCAGCAGCCAAGATCACACAGGGGGTAGCTATGGCTACACCTTC.

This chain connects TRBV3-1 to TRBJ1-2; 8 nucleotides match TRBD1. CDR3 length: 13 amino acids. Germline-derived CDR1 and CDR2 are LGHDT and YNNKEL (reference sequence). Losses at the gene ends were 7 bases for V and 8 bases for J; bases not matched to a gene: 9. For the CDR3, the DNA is TGTGCCAGCAAGCGGGACAGGACCGGGGGCTACACCTTC. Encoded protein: CASKRDRTGGYTF.

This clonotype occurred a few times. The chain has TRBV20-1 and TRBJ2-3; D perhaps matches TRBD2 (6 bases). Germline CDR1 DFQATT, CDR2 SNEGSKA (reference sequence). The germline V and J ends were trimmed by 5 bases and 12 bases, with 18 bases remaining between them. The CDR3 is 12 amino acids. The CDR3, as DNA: TGCAGTGCTTCCGGGGGACGTTTAATACAGTATTTT. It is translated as CSASGGRLIQYF.

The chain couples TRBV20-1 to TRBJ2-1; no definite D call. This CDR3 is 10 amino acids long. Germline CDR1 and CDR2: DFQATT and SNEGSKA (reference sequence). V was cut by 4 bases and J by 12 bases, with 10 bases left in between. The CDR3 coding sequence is TGCAGTGCTATGCGTGGTGGGCAGTTCTTC. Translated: CSAMRGGQFF.

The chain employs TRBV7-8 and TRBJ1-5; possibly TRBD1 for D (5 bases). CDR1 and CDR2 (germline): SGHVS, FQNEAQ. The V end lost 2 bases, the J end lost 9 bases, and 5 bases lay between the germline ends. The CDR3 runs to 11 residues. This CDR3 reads CASSLTGPQHF. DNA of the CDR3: TGTGCCAGCAGCTTAACAGGGCCCCAGCATTTT.

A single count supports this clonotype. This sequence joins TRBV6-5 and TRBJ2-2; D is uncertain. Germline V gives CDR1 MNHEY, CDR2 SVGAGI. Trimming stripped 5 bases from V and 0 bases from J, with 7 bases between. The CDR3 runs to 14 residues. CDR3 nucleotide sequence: TGTGCCAGCAGTCGGCTAGCGAACACCGGGGAGCTGTTTTTT. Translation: CASSRLANTGELFF.

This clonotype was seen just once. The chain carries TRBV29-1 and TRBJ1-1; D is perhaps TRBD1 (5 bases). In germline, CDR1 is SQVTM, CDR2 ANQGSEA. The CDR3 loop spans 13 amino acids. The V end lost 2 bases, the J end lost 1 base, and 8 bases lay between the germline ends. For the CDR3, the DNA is TGCAGCGTTGAACGGGGCGCGAACACTGAAGCTTTCTTT. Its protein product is CSVERGANTEAFF.

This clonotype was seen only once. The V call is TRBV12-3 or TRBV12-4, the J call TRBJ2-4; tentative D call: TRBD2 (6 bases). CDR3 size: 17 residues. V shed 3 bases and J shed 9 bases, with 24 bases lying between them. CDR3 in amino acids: CASSLRLGEDNKGIQYF. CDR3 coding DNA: TGTGCCAGCAGTTTGAGGCTCGGGGAGGACAATAAAGGCATTCAGTACTTC.

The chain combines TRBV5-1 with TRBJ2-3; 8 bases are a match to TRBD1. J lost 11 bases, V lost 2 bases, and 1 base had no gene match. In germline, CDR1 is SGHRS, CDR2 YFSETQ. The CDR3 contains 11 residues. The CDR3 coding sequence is TGCGCCAGCAGCTTTGACAGGGGGCAGTATTTT. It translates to CASSFDRGQYF.

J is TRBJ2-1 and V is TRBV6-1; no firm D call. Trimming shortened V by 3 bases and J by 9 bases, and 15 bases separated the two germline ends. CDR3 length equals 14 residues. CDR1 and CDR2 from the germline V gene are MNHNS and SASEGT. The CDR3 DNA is TGTGCCAGCAGTGACGGTTGGTCTTTCACTGAGCAGTTCTTC. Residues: CASSDGWSFTEQFF.

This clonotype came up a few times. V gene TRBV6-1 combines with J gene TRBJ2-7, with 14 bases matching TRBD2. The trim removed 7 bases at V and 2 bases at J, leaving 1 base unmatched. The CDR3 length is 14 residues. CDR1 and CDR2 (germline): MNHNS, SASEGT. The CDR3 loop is CASMGLAGAYEQYF. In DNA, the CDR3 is TGTGCCAGCATGGGACTAGCGGGGGCCTACGAGCAGTACTTC.